The rows below give T cell receptor beta chains drawn from one sample of a study of regulatory T cells in long-lasting Graves disease. TCRdb redid the calling of the multiplex PCR reads with MiXCR, one entry per CDR3 protein. The sample has 350,000 to 450,000 distinct CDR3 sequences; 16% are singletons. These sequences were also reported in another study, on T cells in Graves' hyperthyroidism and ophthalmopathy.

The sequencing here drew on peripheral blood mononuclear cells (PBMCs), taken at new diagnosis, from a patient treated with antithyroid drugs. Every receptor here comes from a man aged 35 to 55 with Graves disease. CDR3s include the opening cysteine and the closing phenylalanine or tryptophan. Fields, in order: D gene, J gene, V gene, clone size, CDR3 protein, CDR3 DNA. A D gene is named only where the DNA matches it firmly. The size field is filled for only some rows; it gives once, few, many or a size class.

D: TRBD2; J: TRBJ2-1; V: TRBV15; size: many; CDR3: CATSRLAGEINEQFF; DNA: TGTGCCACCAGCAGACTAGCGGGGGAGATCAATGAGCAGTTCTTC
D: TRBD1; J: TRBJ1-2; V: TRBV6-2/TRBV6-3; size: .; CDR3: CASSEHGQAAYGYTF; DNA: TGTGCCAGCAGTGAACACGGACAGGCAGCCTATGGCTACACCTTC
D: TRBD2; J: TRBJ2-1; V: TRBV6-9; size: many; CDR3: CASSSRTSSSYNEQFF; DNA: TGTGCCAGCAGTTCCCGGACTAGCAGCTCCTACAATGAGCAGTTCTTC
D: .; J: TRBJ1-1; V: TRBV12-3/TRBV12-4; size: .; CDR3: CASSFNSGGDAEAFF; DNA: TGTGCCAGCAGTTTTAATTCGGGGGGGGACGCTGAAGCTTTCTTT
D: .; J: TRBJ2-2; V: TRBV2; size: many; CDR3: CASSKVANTGELFF; DNA: TGTGCCAGCAGTAAGGTCGCTAACACCGGGGAGCTGTTTTTT
D: .; J: TRBJ2-2; V: TRBV3-1; size: .; CDR3: CAGSQGSSSTGELFF; DNA: TGTGCCGGCAGCCAAGGGAGCTCGAGCACCGGGGAGCTGTTTTTT
D: TRBD1; J: TRBJ2-7; V: TRBV20-1; size: many; CDR3: CSARVAGTGGEEQYF; DNA: TGCAGTGCTAGAGTCGCGGGGACAGGGGGCGAAGAGCAGTACTTC
D: .; J: TRBJ2-3; V: TRBV5-4; size: many; CDR3: CASSLAAGADTQYF; DNA: TGTGCCAGCAGCTTGGCGGCAGGGGCAGATACGCAGTATTTT
D: TRBD1; J: TRBJ2-1; V: TRBV11-3; size: .; CDR3: CASSPDRGEQFF; DNA: TGTGCCAGCAGCCCGGACAGGGGTGAGCAGTTCTTC
D: .; J: TRBJ1-1; V: TRBV7-6; size: once; CDR3: CASSALTGPVDTEAFF; DNA: TGTGCCAGCAGCGCGTTGACAGGCCCAGTTGACACTGAAGCTTTCTTT
D: TRBD1; J: TRBJ2-3; V: TRBV2; size: many; CDR3: CASADRAKDTQYF; DNA: TGTGCCAGCGCTGACAGGGCAAAGGATACGCAGTATTTT
D: .; J: TRBJ2-3; V: TRBV27; size: many; CDR3: CASSPVLGTQYF; DNA: TGTGCCAGCAGTCCCGTGCTCGGTACGCAGTATTTT
D: .; J: TRBJ2-1; V: TRBV12-3/TRBV12-4; size: many; CDR3: CASRTTGQKNNEQFF; DNA: TGTGCCAGCAGGACCACCGGACAGAAAAACAATGAGCAGTTCTTC
D: TRBD1; J: TRBJ1-1; V: TRBV10-3; size: few; CDR3: CAISEGGRGRTEAFF; DNA: TGTGCCATCAGTGAGGGGGGCAGGGGGCGAACTGAAGCTTTCTTT
D: .; J: TRBJ1-1; V: TRBV2; size: few; CDR3: CASSCAVVAFF; DNA: TGTGCCAGCAGTTGCGCGGTTGTAGCTTTCTTT
D: TRBD1; J: TRBJ2-7; V: TRBV6-9; size: .; CDR3: CASSYSGTDKDRGKKDEQYF; DNA: TGTGCCAGCAGTTACTCTGGGACTGACAAGGACAGGGGGAAAAAGGACGAGCAGTACTTC
D: .; J: TRBJ2-1; V: TRBV24-1; size: many; CDR3: CATSDLGRGQFF; DNA: TGTGCCACCAGTGACCTAGGACGCGGGCAGTTCTTC
D: TRBD1; J: TRBJ2-3; V: TRBV7-6; size: many; CDR3: CASSVRRDRGDTQYF; DNA: TGTGCCAGCAGCGTCCGCCGGGACAGGGGAGATACGCAGTATTTT
D: TRBD1; J: TRBJ1-2; V: TRBV24-1; size: .; CDR3: CATSDPAGTGYGYTF; DNA: TGTGCCACCAGTGATCCCGCCGGGACAGGCTATGGCTACACCTTC
D: .; J: TRBJ1-1; V: TRBV28; size: many; CDR3: CASSFGQMNTEAFF; DNA: TGTGCCAGCAGTTTTGGGCAGATGAACACTGAAGCTTTCTTT
D: .; J: TRBJ2-6; V: TRBV5-1; size: .; CDR3: CASSLAVARGANVLTF; DNA: TGCGCCAGCAGCTTGGCCGTGGCGAGGGGGGCCAACGTCCTGACTTTC
D: TRBD2; J: TRBJ2-7; V: TRBV20-1; size: many; CDR3: CSAPSEAGGSYEQYF; DNA: TGCAGTGCTCCGAGTGAAGCGGGGGGCTCCTACGAGCAGTACTTC
D: TRBD1; J: TRBJ2-4; V: TRBV20-1; size: few; CDR3: CSASRGLAKNIQYF; DNA: TGCAGTGCTAGCAGGGGGCTAGCCAAAAACATTCAGTACTTC
D: .; J: TRBJ2-7; V: TRBV7-2; size: .; CDR3: CASSLTPNGGYEQYF; DNA: TGTGCCAGTAGCCTAACTCCAAACGGGGGCTACGAGCAGTACTTC
D: .; J: TRBJ2-7; V: TRBV7-2; size: many; CDR3: CASSLDLGEQYF; DNA: TGTGCCAGCAGCTTAGATCTGGGTGAGCAGTACTTC
D: .; J: TRBJ2-3; V: TRBV9; size: many; CDR3: CASSVVSGTDTQYF; DNA: TGTGCCAGCAGCGTAGTGTCCGGCACAGATACGCAGTATTTT
D: .; J: TRBJ2-3; V: TRBV7-3; size: .; CDR3: CASSPGHADTQYF; DNA: TGTGCCAGCAGCCCCGGGCACGCAGATACGCAGTATTTT
D: .; J: TRBJ1-2; V: TRBV10-3; size: many; CDR3: CATSPGAFGGGGYTF; DNA: TGTGCCACCTCCCCGGGGGCCTTCGGCGGAGGAGGCTACACCTTC
D: .; J: TRBJ1-1; V: TRBV6-1; size: many; CDR3: CASKRIVGDTEAFF; DNA: TGTGCCAGCAAAAGGATAGTGGGGGACACTGAAGCTTTCTTT
D: .; J: TRBJ2-7; V: TRBV6-1; size: many; CDR3: CASKLGDANEQYF; DNA: TGTGCCAGCAAACTCGGGGACGCGAACGAGCAGTACTTC
D: .; J: TRBJ2-7; V: TRBV28; size: many; CDR3: CASSLNRVSGQYF; DNA: TGTGCCAGCAGTTTAAACAGGGTATCTGGGCAGTACTTC
D: .; J: TRBJ2-3; V: TRBV11-2; size: .; CDR3: CASSSDTGLGTYTQYF; DNA: TGTGCCAGCAGCTCGGACACAGGGTTGGGTACATATACGCAGTATTTT
D: .; J: TRBJ1-6; V: TRBV12-3/TRBV12-4; size: .; CDR3: CASSLDSPHGYNSPLHF; DNA: TGTGCCAGCAGCTTGGACAGTCCCCACGGTTATAATTCACCCCTCCACTTT
D: .; J: TRBJ1-5; V: TRBV18; size: few; CDR3: CASSLWGRGNGNQPQHF; DNA: TGTGCCAGCTCACTTTGGGGTCGAGGGAACGGCAATCAGCCCCAGCATTTT
D: .; J: TRBJ2-7; V: TRBV2; size: many; CDR3: CASSEFGSLPYF; DNA: TGTGCCAGCAGTGAGTTTGGTAGTTTGCCGTACTTC
D: .; J: TRBJ1-1; V: TRBV29-1; size: .; CDR3: CSVEVVVGTEAFF; DNA: TGCAGCGTTGAAGTGGTGGTGGGGACTGAAGCTTTCTTT
D: .; J: TRBJ1-4; V: TRBV29-1; size: few; CDR3: CSAKVGGPNEKLFF; DNA: TGCAGCGCCAAAGTGGGCGGCCCGAATGAAAAACTGTTTTTT
D: .; J: TRBJ2-7; V: TRBV14; size: many; CDR3: CASSQSRRHSYEQYF; DNA: TGTGCCAGCAGCCAATCCAGGAGGCACTCCTACGAGCAGTACTTC
D: .; J: TRBJ1-6; V: TRBV7-2; size: few; CDR3: CASSLTRGDSPLHF; DNA: TGTGCCAGCAGCTTAACCCGCGGAGATTCACCCCTCCACTTT